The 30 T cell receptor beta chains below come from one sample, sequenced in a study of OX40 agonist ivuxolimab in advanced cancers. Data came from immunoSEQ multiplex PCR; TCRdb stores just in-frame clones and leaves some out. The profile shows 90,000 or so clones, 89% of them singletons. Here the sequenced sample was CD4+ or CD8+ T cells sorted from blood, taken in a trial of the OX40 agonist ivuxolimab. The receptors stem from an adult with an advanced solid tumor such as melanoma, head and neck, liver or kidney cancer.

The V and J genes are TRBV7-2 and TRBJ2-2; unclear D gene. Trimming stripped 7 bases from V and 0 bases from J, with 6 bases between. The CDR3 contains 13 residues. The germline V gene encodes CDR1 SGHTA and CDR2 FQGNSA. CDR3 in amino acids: CASTSPNTGELFF. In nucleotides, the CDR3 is TGTGCCAGCACCTCTCCGAACACCGGGGAGCTGTTTTTT.

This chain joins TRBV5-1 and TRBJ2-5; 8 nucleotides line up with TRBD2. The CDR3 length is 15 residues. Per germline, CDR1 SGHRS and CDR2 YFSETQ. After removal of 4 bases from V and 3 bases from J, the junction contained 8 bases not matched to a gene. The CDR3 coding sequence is TGCGCCAGCAGCCTTAGCGGGGCCAGCGAAGAGACCCAGTACTTC. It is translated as CASSLSGASEETQYF.

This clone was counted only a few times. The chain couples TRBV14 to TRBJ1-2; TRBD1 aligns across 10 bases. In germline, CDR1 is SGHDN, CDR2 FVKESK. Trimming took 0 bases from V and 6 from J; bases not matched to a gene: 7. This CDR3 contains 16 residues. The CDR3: CASSQDRGQGEDGYTF. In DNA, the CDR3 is TGTGCCAGCAGCCAAGATCGCGGACAGGGGGAAGATGGCTACACCTTC.

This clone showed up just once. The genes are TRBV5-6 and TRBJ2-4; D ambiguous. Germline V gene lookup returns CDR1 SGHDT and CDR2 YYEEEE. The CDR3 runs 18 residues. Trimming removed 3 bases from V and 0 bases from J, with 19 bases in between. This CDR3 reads CASSSNGNPIVAKNIQYF. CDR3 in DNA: TGTGCCAGCAGCTCGAACGGAAACCCCATTGTAGCCAAAAACATTCAGTACTTC.

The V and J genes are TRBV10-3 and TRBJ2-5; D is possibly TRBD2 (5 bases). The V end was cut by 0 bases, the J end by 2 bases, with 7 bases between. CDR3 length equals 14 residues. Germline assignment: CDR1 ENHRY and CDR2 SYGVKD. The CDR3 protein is CAISESRVQETQYF. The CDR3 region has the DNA TGTGCCATCAGTGAGTCGAGGGTACAAGAGACCCAGTACTTC.

The chain's CDR3 is CASSVGTASYEQYF. CDR3 nucleotides: TGTGCCAGCAGTGTGGGGACAGCATCCTACGAGCAGTACTTC. The J gene is TRBJ2-7, the V gene TRBV6-1; 7 bases are a match to TRBD1. Germline V gene sequence: CDR1 MNHNS, CDR2 SASEGT. This CDR3 spans 14 amino acids. Losses at the gene ends were 4 bases for V and 1 base for J; bases not matched to a gene: 4.

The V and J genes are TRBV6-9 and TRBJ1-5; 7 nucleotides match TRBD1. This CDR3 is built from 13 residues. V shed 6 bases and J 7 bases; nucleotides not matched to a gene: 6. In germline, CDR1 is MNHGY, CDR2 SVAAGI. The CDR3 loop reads CASRLGTAQPQHF. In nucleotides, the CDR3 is TGTGCCAGCAGACTCGGGACAGCACAGCCCCAGCATTTT.

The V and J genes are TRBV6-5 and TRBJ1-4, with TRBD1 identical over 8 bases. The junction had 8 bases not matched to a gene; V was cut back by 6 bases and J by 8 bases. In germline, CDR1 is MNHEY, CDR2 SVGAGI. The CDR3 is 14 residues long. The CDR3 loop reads CASRTGAGGEKLFF. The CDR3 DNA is TGTGCCAGCAGGACAGGGGCCGGCGGAGAAAAACTGTTTTTT.

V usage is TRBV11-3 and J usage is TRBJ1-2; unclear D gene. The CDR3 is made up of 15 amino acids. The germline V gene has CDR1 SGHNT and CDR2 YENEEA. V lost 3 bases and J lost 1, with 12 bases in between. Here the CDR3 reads CASSFGRNFNYGYTF. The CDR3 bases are TGTGCCAGCAGCTTCGGACGGAACTTTAACTATGGCTACACCTTC.

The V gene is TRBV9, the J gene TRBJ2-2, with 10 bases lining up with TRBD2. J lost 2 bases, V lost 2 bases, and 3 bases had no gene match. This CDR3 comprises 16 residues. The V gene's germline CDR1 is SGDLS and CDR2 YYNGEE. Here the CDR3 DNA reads TGTGCCAGCAGCGTCGCTAGCGGGAGAAACACCGGGGAGCTGTTTTTT. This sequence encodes CASSVASGRNTGELFF.

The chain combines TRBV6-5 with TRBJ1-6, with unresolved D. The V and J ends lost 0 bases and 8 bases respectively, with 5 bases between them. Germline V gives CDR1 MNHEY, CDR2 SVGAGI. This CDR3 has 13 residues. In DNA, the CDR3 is TGTGCCAGCAGTTACTCGAGGGATTCACCCCTCCACTTT. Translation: CASSYSRDSPLHF.

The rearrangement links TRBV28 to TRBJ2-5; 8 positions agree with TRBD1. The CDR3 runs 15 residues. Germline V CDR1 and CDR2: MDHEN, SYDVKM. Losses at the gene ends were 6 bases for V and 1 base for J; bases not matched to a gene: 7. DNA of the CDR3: TGTGCCAGCAGGTCCCAGGGGGCGTCCCAAGAGACCCAGTACTTC. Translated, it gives CASRSQGASQETQYF. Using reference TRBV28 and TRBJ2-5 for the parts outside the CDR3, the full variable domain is DVKVTQSSRYLVKRTGEKVFLECVQDMDHENMFWYRQDPGLGLRLIYFSYDVKMKEKGDIPEGYSVSREKKERFSLILESASTNQTSMYLCASRSQGASQETQYFGPGTRLLVL.

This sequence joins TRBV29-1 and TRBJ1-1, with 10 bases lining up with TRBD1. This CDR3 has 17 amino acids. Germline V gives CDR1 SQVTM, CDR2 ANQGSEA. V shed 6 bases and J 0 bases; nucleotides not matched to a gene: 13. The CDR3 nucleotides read TGCAGCGTCTCGGAGGGGACAGGGGCTGGTATGAACACTGAAGCTTTCTTT. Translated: CSVSEGTGAGMNTEAFF.

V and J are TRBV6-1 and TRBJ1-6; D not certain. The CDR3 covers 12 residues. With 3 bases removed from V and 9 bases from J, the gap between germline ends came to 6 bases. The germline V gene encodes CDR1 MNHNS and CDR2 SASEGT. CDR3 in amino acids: CASSDRTSPLHF. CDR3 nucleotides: TGTGCCAGCAGTGACAGGACTTCACCCCTCCACTTT.

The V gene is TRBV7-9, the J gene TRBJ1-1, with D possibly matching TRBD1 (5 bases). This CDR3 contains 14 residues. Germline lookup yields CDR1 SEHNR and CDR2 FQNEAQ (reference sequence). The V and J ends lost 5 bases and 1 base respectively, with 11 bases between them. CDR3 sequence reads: CASSRNQGNTEAFF. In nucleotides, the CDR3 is TGTGCCAGCAGCCGCAATCAGGGGAACACTGAAGCTTTCTTT.

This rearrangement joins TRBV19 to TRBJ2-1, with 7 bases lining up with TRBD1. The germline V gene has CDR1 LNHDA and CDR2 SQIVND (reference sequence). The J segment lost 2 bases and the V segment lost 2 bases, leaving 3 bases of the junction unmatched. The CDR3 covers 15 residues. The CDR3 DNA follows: TGTGCCAGTAGTATAAGTCAGGGGGCCTACAATGAGCAGTTCTTC. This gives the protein CASSISQGAYNEQFF.

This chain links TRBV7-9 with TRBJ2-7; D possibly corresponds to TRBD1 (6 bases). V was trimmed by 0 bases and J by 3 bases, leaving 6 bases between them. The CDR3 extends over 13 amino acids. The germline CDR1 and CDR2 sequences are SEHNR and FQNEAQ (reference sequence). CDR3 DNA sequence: TGTGCCAGCAGCTTAGCAGGGGGCTACGAGCAGTACTTC. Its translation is CASSLAGGYEQYF. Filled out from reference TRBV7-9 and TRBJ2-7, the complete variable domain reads DTGVSQNPRHKITKRGQNVTFRCDPISEHNRLYWYRQTLGQGPEFLTYFQNEAQLEKSRLLSDRFSAERPKGSFSTLEIQRTEQGDSAMYLCASSLAGGYEQYFGPGTRLTVT.

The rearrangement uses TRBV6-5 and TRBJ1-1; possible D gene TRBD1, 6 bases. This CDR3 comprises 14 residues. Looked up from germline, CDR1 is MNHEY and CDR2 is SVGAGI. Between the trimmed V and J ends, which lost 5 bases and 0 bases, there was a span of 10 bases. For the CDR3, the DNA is TGTGCCAGCAGTCATACAGGGTTGAACACTGAAGCTTTCTTT. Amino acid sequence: CASSHTGLNTEAFF.

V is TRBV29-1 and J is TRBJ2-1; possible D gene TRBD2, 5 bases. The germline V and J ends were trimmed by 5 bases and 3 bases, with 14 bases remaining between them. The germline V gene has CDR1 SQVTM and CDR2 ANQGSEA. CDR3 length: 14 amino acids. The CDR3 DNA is TGCAGCGTTCAGTTAGCGATCTACTACAATGAGCAGTTCTTC. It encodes CSVQLAIYYNEQFF.

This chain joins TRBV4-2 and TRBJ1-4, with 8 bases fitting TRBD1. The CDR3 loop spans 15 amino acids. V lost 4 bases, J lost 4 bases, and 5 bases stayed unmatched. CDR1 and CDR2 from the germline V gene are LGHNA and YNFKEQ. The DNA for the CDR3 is TGTGCCAGCAGCCCAAGAGACAGGGGTAATGAAAAACTGTTTTTT. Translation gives CASSPRDRGNEKLFF.

The CDR3 is CASSLGQINEKLFF. The CDR3 bases are TGTGCCAGCAGCTTAGGACAGATCAATGAAAAACTGTTTTTT. The rearrangement joins TRBV7-9 to TRBJ1-4; D is perhaps TRBD1 (5 bases). V dropped 1 base and J dropped 5 bases, with 8 bases sitting between them. CDR1 is SEHNR and CDR2 is FQNEAQ in the germline V gene (reference sequence). CDR3 size: 14 residues.

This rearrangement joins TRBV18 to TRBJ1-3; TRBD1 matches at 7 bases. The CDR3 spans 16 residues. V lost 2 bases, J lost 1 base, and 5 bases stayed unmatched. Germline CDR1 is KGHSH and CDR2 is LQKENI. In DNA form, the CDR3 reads TGTGCCAGCTCACCAACACAGGGGACTTCTGGAAACACCATATATTTT. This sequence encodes CASSPTQGTSGNTIYF.

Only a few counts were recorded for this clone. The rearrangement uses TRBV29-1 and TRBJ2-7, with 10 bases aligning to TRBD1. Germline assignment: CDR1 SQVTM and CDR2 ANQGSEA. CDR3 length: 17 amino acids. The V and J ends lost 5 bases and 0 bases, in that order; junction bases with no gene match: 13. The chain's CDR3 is CSVSDRGLRSISYEQYF. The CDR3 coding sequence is TGCAGCGTTTCTGACAGGGGGCTTCGCTCCATCTCCTACGAGCAGTACTTC.

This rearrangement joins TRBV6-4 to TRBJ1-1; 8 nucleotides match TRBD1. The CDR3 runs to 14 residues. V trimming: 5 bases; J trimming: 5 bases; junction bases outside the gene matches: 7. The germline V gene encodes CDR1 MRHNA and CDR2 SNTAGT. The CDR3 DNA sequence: TGTGCCAGCAGTCCGACAGGGGTTCGAACTGAAGCTTTCTTT. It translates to CASSPTGVRTEAFF.

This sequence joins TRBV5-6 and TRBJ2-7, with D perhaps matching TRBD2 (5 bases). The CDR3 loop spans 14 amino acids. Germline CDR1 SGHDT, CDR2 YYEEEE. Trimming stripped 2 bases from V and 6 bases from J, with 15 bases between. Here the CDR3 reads CASSFADYDGEQYF. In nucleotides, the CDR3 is TGTGCCAGCAGCTTCGCAGACTACGATGGCGAGCAGTACTTC.

CDR3 in amino acids: CASSFPRTYNEQFF. DNA of the CDR3: TGTGCCAGCAGTTTCCCCAGGACGTACAATGAGCAGTTCTTC. This rearrangement joins TRBV28 to TRBJ2-1; D unclear. The CDR3 contains 14 residues. Per the germline V gene, CDR1 is MDHEN and CDR2 is SYDVKM. V lost 3 bases and J lost 4, with 10 bases in between. The full variable domain, completed using reference TRBV28 and TRBJ2-1, is DVKVTQSSRYLVKRTGEKVFLECVQDMDHENMFWYRQDPGLGLRLIYFSYDVKMKEKGDIPEGYSVSREKKERFSLILESASTNQTSMYLCASSFPRTYNEQFFGPGTRLTVL.

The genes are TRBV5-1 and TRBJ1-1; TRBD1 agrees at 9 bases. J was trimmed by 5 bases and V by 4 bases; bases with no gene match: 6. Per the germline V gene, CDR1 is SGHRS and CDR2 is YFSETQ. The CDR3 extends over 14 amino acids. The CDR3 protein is CASSGDRDDTEAFF. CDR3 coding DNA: TGCGCCAGCAGCGGGGACAGGGATGATACTGAAGCTTTCTTT. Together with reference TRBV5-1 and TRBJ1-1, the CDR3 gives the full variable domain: KAGVTQTPRYLIKTRGQQVTLSCSPISGHRSVSWYQQTPGQGLQFLFEYFSETQRNKGNFPGRFSGRQFSNSRSEMNVSTLELGDSALYLCASSGDRDDTEAFFGQGTRLTVV.

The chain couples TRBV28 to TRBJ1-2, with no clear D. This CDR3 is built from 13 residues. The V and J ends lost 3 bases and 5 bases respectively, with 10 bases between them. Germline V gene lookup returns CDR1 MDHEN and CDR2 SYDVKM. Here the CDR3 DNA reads TGTGCCAGCAGTTTGTCCTCAGATTATGGCTACACCTTC. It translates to CASSLSSDYGYTF.

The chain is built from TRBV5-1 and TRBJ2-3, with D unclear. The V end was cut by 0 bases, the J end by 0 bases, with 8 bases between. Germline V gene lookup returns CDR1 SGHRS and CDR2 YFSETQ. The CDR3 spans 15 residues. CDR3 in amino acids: CASSLDLISTDTQYF. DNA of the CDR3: TGCGCCAGCAGCTTGGACCTTATAAGCACAGATACGCAGTATTTT.

CDR3 sequence reads: CAISGGGAYGYTF. The CDR3, as DNA: TGTGCCATCAGTGGTGGGGGGGCCTATGGCTACACCTTC. The chain joins TRBV10-3 to TRBJ1-2, with D possibly being TRBD1 (6 bases). V shed 4 bases and J shed 4 bases, with 10 bases lying between them. CDR3 length: 13 amino acids. Germline V gives CDR1 ENHRY, CDR2 SYGVKD.